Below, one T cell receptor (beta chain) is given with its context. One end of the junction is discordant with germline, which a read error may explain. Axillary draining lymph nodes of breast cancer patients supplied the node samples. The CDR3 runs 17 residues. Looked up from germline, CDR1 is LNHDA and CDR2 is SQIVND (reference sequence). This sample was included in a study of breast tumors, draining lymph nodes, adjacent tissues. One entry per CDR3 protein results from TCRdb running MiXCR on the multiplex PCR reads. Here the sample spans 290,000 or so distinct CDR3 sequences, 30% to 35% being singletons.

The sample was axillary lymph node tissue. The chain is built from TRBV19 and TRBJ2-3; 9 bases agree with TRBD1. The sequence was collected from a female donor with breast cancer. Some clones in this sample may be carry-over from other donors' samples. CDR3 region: CAGSLSGTGQGTDTQSF. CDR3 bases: TGTGCCGGTAGTTTATCCGGGACAGGGCAGGGCACAGATACGCAGTCTTTT.